These T cell receptor beta chains were read from a single sample in a study of blood T cell repertoires in COVID-19. Clones were sequenced by immunoSEQ multiplex PCR, and TCRdb holds only the in-frame ones, with some missing. The profile shows some 320,000 clones, around 88% of them singletons. Sample: peripheral blood. The receptors come from a woman between 25 and 40 years old who had recovered from COVID-19. CDR3s include the opening cysteine and the closing phenylalanine or tryptophan. Each record gives: clone size, V gene, J gene, D gene, CDR3 protein, CDR3 DNA. The D gene is left open where the match is weak. Where a row states a size, it is once, few, many or the class of an expanded clone; other rows omit it.

>-|TRBV5-4|TRBJ2-1|-
CASSLEASGSHEQFF
TGTGCCAGCAGCTTGGAAGCGTCAGGGTCCCATGAGCAGTTCTTC
>-|TRBV24-1|TRBJ2-1|-
CATSDEVSQFF
TGTGCCACCAGTGATGAGGTCTCGCAGTTCTTC
>-|TRBV6-5|TRBJ2-1|-
CASSYYSEQFF
TGTGCCAGCAGTTACTATAGTGAGCAGTTCTTC
>-|TRBV7-8|TRBJ2-3|TRBD1
CASSLIGQGALTDTQYF
TGTGCCAGCAGCCTAATAGGACAGGGGGCCCTCACAGATACGCAGTATTTT
>once|TRBV4-2|TRBJ2-1|-
CASSQVGTLNEQFF
TGTGCCAGCAGCCAAGTAGGGACTCTCAATGAGCAGTTCTTC
>-|TRBV19|TRBJ2-7|TRBD1
CASTNRDSPYEQYF
TGTGCCAGTACCAACCGGGACAGCCCCTACGAGCAGTACTTC
>-|TRBV6-2/TRBV6-3|TRBJ1-5|-
CASSYLQGDQPQHF
TGTGCCAGCAGTTACCTCCAGGGTGATCAGCCCCAGCATTTT
>-|TRBV5-1|TRBJ2-5|TRBD1
CASSLALRGDRGETQYF
TGCGCCAGCAGCTTGGCCCTCAGGGGGGACAGGGGAGAGACCCAGTACTTC
>-|TRBV3-1/TRBV3-2|TRBJ2-3|-
CASSPGGGDTQYF
TGTGCCAGCAGCCCAGGAGGCGGTGATACGCAGTATTTT
>-|TRBV28|TRBJ2-1|-
CASSLQGFEFF
TGTGCCAGCAGTTTACAGGGTTTTGAGTTCTTC
>few|TRBV6-5|TRBJ1-3|-
CASSFRQTSSGNTIYF
TGTGCCAGCAGTTTCCGACAGACGAGCTCTGGAAACACCATATATTTT
>-|TRBV6-1|TRBJ1-1|-
CASSEAASRPEAFF
TGTGCCAGCAGTGAGGCAGCCTCGCGGCCAGAAGCTTTCTTT
>-|TRBV25-1|TRBJ2-5|TRBD1
CASSGTGAEKETQYF
TGTGCCAGCAGTGGCACAGGGGCGGAAAAAGAGACCCAGTACTTC
>-|TRBV5-1|TRBJ2-6|TRBD2
CASSLAGGLGANVLTF
TGCGCCAGCAGCTTGGCGGGGGGGCTAGGGGCCAACGTCCTGACTTTC
>-|TRBV2|TRBJ2-7|TRBD1
CASSVGLGTGGLTGEQYF
TGTGCCAGCAGTGTAGGCCTTGGGACAGGGGGCCTAACGGGCGAGCAGTACTTC
>-|TRBV5-1|TRBJ1-4|TRBD1
CASSLAGTGAEKLFF
TGCGCCAGCAGCTTGGCCGGGACAGGCGCTGAAAAACTGTTTTTT
>-|TRBV7-2|TRBJ1-6|TRBD1
CASSSDRGSPGSPLHF
TGTGCCAGCAGCTCGGACAGGGGCTCGCCGGGTTCACCCCTCCACTTT
>-|TRBV5-1|TRBJ1-4|TRBD1
CASSLVGQGGEKLFF
TGCGCCAGCAGCTTGGTGGGACAGGGCGGTGAAAAACTGTTTTTT
>-|TRBV12-2|TRBJ1-1|-
CASRSRGRNTGAFF
TGTGCAAGTCGCTCCCGCGGGAGGAACACGGGCGCTTTCTTT
>-|TRBV11-1|TRBJ2-2|-
CASSSGGRGGTGELFF
TGTGCCAGCAGTTCCGGCGGCAGGGGCGGCACCGGGGAGCTGTTTTTT
>-|TRBV5-1|TRBJ2-5|-
CASSLGGRETQYF
TGCGCCAGCAGTCTTGGTGGCAGGGAGACCCAGTACTTC
>-|TRBV6-5|TRBJ1-2|TRBD1
CASSSNMGQNYGYTF
TGTGCCAGCAGTTCCAACATGGGACAGAACTATGGCTACACCTTC
>-|TRBV2|TRBJ1-4|-
CASRSRGGAGTNEKLFF
TGTGCCAGCAGATCCAGAGGCGGGGCGGGAACTAATGAAAAACTGTTTTTT
>few|TRBV18|TRBJ2-5|-
CASSTFSQETQYF
TGTGCCAGCTCCACTTTTTCCCAAGAGACCCAGTACTTC
>-|TRBV3-1/TRBV3-2|TRBJ1-3|-
CASSQGVSRNTIYF
TGTGCCAGCAGTCAGGGTGTTTCGCGGAACACCATATATTTT
>-|TRBV11-2|TRBJ2-7|TRBD1
CASSPLGQRGRKRGEQYF
TGTGCCAGCAGCCCCCTGGGACAGAGGGGACGAAAACGCGGCGAGCAGTACTTC
>-|TRBV6-1|TRBJ1-2|TRBD1
CASSETPGGAIGYTF
TGTGCCAGCAGTGAAACGCCAGGGGGCGCGATAGGCTACACCTTC
>-|TRBV20-1|TRBJ1-2|-
CSASRNYGYTF
TGCAGTGCTAGCAGGAACTATGGCTACACCTTC
>-|TRBV7-8|TRBJ1-1|-
CASSPSVNTEAFF
TGTGCCAGCAGCCCCAGCGTGAACACTGAAGCTTTCTTT
>-|TRBV24-1|TRBJ2-3|-
CATSDSLTDTQYF
TGTGCCACCAGTGATTCCCTCACAGATACGCAGTATTTT
>-|TRBV4-2|TRBJ2-1|TRBD2
CASSQDYTGGTYNEQFF
TGTGCCAGCAGCCAAGATTATACGGGGGGGACGTACAATGAGCAGTTCTTC
>-|TRBV5-1|TRBJ2-1|TRBD2
CASSFQASGADEQFF
TGCGCCAGCAGCTTCCAGGCTAGCGGGGCGGATGAGCAGTTCTTC
>-|TRBV28|TRBJ2-7|-
CASSSRGYEQYF
TGTGCCAGCAGTTCGCGGGGTTACGAGCAGTACTTC
>-|TRBV5-1|TRBJ1-2|-
CASSRGQSGDYGYTF
TGCGCCAGCAGCCGGGGACAATCAGGGGACTATGGCTACACCTTC
>-|TRBV6-4|TRBJ2-1|TRBD1
CASSDHTGGSYNEQFF
TGTGCCAGCAGTGATCATACAGGGGGCTCCTACAATGAGCAGTTCTTC
>-|TRBV7-2|TRBJ2-3|-
CASSLGGPVDTQYF
TGTGCCAGCAGCTTAGGGGGGCCGGTGGATACGCAGTATTTT
>few|TRBV15|TRBJ2-5|TRBD2
CATSRGGLAAEETQYF
TGTGCCACCAGCAGAGGGGGACTAGCGGCCGAGGAGACCCAGTACTTC
>once|TRBV7-3|TRBJ2-6|-
CASSLRALSGANVLTF
TGTGCCAGCAGCTTAAGGGCCCTCTCTGGGGCCAACGTCCTGACTTTC
>-|TRBV9|TRBJ1-4|TRBD1
CASSEGAGGYEKLFF
TGTGCCAGCAGCGAGGGGGCAGGGGGATATGAAAAACTGTTTTTT
>-|TRBV4-2|TRBJ2-1|TRBD2
CASSYGLAGPNEQFF
TGTGCCAGCAGCTACGGACTAGCGGGGCCTAATGAGCAGTTCTTC
>-|TRBV4-3|TRBJ2-3|-
CASSQGLGAFSTDTQYF
TGCGCCAGCAGCCAAGGTTTGGGGGCGTTTTCCACAGATACGCAGTATTTT
>once|TRBV7-9|TRBJ2-7|TRBD2
CASSRAGGISYEQYF
TGTGCCAGCAGCCGCGCGGGGGGCATTTCTTACGAGCAGTACTTC
>-|TRBV19|TRBJ1-5|-
CASNPGHPRTQPQHF
TGTGCCAGTAATCCGGGACACCCGAGGACTCAGCCCCAGCATTTT
>-|TRBV9|TRBJ1-6|-
CASSPLGPSGQKNSPLHF
TGTGCCAGCAGCCCTCTTGGGCCATCTGGACAGAAAAATTCACCCCTCCACTTT
>-|TRBV4-1|TRBJ2-7|TRBD1
CASSLRTGESYEQYF
TGCGCCAGCAGCCTCAGGACAGGGGAATCCTACGAGCAGTACTTC
>-|TRBV9|TRBJ2-4|-
CASSSRGLVEENIQYF
TGTGCCAGCAGCTCCAGAGGGTTGGTAGAAGAAAACATTCAGTACTTC
>-|TRBV12-5|TRBJ2-3|TRBD1
CASGVGQGQDTQYF
TGTGCTAGTGGTGTGGGACAGGGCCAAGATACGCAGTATTTT